Included here is one T cell receptor (beta chain) sequence, with context. The target antigen is unknown. Assay used: immunoSEQ multiplex PCR; TCRdb lists only in-frame clones, some missing. The table lists roughly 30,000 clones, around 80% of them singletons. The source of the sample is a study of T cells in narcolepsy. Study information: Donors had narcolepsy type 1 or type 2, or were healthy controls. Broader study findings: Comparing one patient's CSF and blood CD4+ clonotypes highlighted HCRT- and TRIB2-specific autoreactive clonotypes. Autoreactive clone sequences were missing from some blood memory CD4+ repertoires. Autoreactive clonotypes reportedly recurred in blood of same and different patients, not controls.

V was pared by 0 bases and J by 1 base, with 18 bases between. Germline assignment: CDR1 LNHNV and CDR2 YYDKDF (reference sequence). CDR3 length: 18 residues. Material: CD45RA- memory CD4+ T cells from PBMCs. The chain uses TRBV15 and TRBJ2-5; no clear D gene. The receptor's source is a human donor with narcolepsy. In nucleotides, the CDR3 is TGTGCCACCAGCAGAGATCAAGTCTTCCGGGCGACCCAAGAGACCCAGTACTTC. It codes for CATSRDQVFRATQETQYF.